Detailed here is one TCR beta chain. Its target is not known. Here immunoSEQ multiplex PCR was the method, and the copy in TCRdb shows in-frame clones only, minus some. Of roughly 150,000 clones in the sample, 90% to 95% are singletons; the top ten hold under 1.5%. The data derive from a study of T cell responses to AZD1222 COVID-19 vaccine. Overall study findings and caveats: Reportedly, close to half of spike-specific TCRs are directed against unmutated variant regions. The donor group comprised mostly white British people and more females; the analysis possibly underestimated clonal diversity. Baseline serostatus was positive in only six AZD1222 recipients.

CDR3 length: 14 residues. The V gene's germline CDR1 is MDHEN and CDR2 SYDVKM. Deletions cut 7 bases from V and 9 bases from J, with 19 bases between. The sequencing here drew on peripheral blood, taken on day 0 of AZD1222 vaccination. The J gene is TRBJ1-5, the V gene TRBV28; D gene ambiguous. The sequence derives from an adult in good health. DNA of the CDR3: TGTGCCAGCACCACCTCGAGGACGAGCTGGCCCCAGCATTTT. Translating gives CASTTSRTSWPQHF.